Listed here are 23 T cell receptor beta chains from one sample, sequenced in a study of metastatic and nonmetastatic thyroid tumors. Patients had received no treatment of any kind before thyroid surgery. TCRdb reanalyzed the PCR reads with MiXCR. The sample holds approximately 17,000 clones, roughly 23% seen once. Sequencing input: adjacent normal tissue. The receptors were sampled from a female donor with papillary thyroid cancer or a benign thyroid nodule (not recorded which). Some clones in this sample may be carry-over from other donors' samples.

This clone was seen only a few times. This rearrangement joins TRBV5-1 to TRBJ2-1; no clear D. CDR1 SGHRS and CDR2 YFSETQ come from the germline V gene. The CDR3 has 12 residues. Trimming took off 4 bases at V and 6 bases at J, with 8 bases between the two ends. The CDR3 reads CASSREGNEQFF. DNA for the CDR3: TGCGCCAGCAGCCGAGAAGGCAATGAGCAGTTCTTC.

The chain joins TRBV28 to TRBJ2-5, with 12 bases matching TRBD2. CDR1 is MDHEN, CDR2 SYDVKM, per germline. The CDR3 is 15 amino acids. Losses at the gene ends were 6 bases for V and 7 bases for J; bases not matched to a gene: 9. CDR3 region: CASSSLAGGVGTQYF. Here the CDR3 DNA reads TGTGCCAGCAGCAGCCTAGCGGGGGGGGTGGGGACCCAGTACTTC. The full variable domain, rest sourced from reference TRBV28 and TRBJ2-5, is DVKVTQSSRYLVKRTGEKVFLECVQDMDHENMFWYRQDPGLGLRLIYFSYDVKMKEKGDIPEGYSVSREKKERFSLILESASTNQTSMYLCASSSLAGGVGTQYFGPGTRLLVL.

This clone was seen a few times. This chain links TRBV2 with TRBJ2-3; no definite D call. The CDR3 runs to 14 residues. Trimming removed 0 bases from V and 0 bases from J, with 4 bases in between. From germline, CDR1 is SNHLY and CDR2 FYNNEI. CDR3 nucleotides: TGTGCCAGCAGTGAAGCCCTAAGCACAGATACGCAGTATTTT. Translation gives CASSEALSTDTQYF.

The rearrangement links TRBV14 to TRBJ1-2, with a tentative D call TRBD1 (5 bases). The CDR3 is 14 residues long. CDR1 and CDR2 from the germline V gene are SGHDN and FVKESK. The ends were cut back, 2 bases at V and 3 bases at J, with 10 bases in the middle. The CDR3 spells CASSQTKGHYGYTF. The CDR3 region has the DNA TGTGCCAGCAGCCAAACAAAGGGGCACTATGGCTACACCTTC.

In its sample, this clone was seen a few times. The rearrangement links TRBV27 to TRBJ2-7; 7 nucleotides line up with TRBD2. Germline V CDR1 and CDR2: MNHEY, SMNVEV (reference sequence). V was pared by 2 bases and J by 2 bases, with 6 bases of the junction left unmatched. The CDR3 runs 15 residues. The CDR3 loop is CASSLVGGRAYEQYF. In DNA, the CDR3 is TGTGCCAGCAGTTTAGTAGGCGGGAGAGCCTACGAGCAGTACTTC.

This clone has more than one count but fewer than ten. The rearrangement joins TRBV11-2 to TRBJ2-7, with D possibly being TRBD1 (6 bases). V was pared by 3 bases and J by 6 bases, with 9 bases between. Germline V gene data show CDR1 as SGHAT and CDR2 as FQNNGV. The CDR3 spans 12 residues. This CDR3 reads CASSLGTTEQYF. DNA for the CDR3: TGTGCCAGCAGCTTGGGGACAACCGAGCAGTACTTC.

This rearrangement joins TRBV11-3 to TRBJ2-2; D possibly corresponds to TRBD1 (6 bases). The V gene lost 5 bases and the J gene lost 0 bases, with 10 bases spanning the gap. This CDR3 has 15 residues. Germline V lookup: CDR1 SGHNT, CDR2 YENEEA. CDR3 amino acids: CASSPRGANTGELFF. The CDR3 bases are TGTGCCAGCAGCCCCAGGGGCGCGAACACCGGGGAGCTGTTTTTT.

This chain uses TRBV7-9 with TRBJ1-2; D is undetermined. The CDR3 is 14 amino acids. Germline-derived CDR1 and CDR2 are SEHNR and FQNEAQ (reference sequence). The ends were cut back, 2 bases at V and 6 bases at J, with 13 bases in the middle. DNA for the CDR3: TGTGCCAGCAGCTTATGGTTGGCAGGCGATGGCTACACCTTC. Translating gives CASSLWLAGDGYTF.

The rearrangement uses TRBV28 and TRBJ1-2; 7 bases align to TRBD1. Germline assignment: CDR1 MDHEN and CDR2 SYDVKM. The V segment lost 6 bases and the J segment 7 bases; nucleotides outside the gene matches: 14. This CDR3 comprises 15 residues. CDR3 DNA sequence: TGTGCCAGCAGAAACGTCCTAGGGGGCGCGGGTGGCTACACCTTC. It specifies CASRNVLGGAGGYTF.

This sequence joins TRBV20-1 and TRBJ2-5, with 7 bases matching TRBD2. Germline lookup yields CDR1 DFQATT and CDR2 SNEGSKA (reference sequence). The CDR3 is made up of 14 amino acids. V lost 1 base to trimming and J lost 5 bases; unmatched junction nucleotides: 7. CDR3 loop: CSARALAPGETQYF. For the CDR3, the DNA is TGCAGTGCTAGAGCACTAGCGCCCGGGGAGACCCAGTACTTC.

The rearrangement uses TRBV7-2 and TRBJ2-7; 8 bases are shared with TRBD1. Unmatched junction bases numbered 6, after V lost 3 bases and J lost 2 bases. The CDR3 totals 15 residues. Germline loops: CDR1 SGHTA, CDR2 FQGNSA. This CDR3 is CASSFGTGRTYEQYF. The CDR3 nucleotides are TGTGCCAGCAGCTTCGGGACAGGTAGAACCTACGAGCAGTACTTC. Based on the CDR3 plus reference TRBV7-2 and TRBJ2-7, the full variable domain is GAGVSQSPSNKVTEKGKDVELRCDPISGHTALYWYRQSLGQGLEFLIYFQGNSAPDKSGLPSDRFSAERTGGSVSTLTIQRTQQEDSAVYLCASSFGTGRTYEQYFGPGTRLTVT.

This sequence joins TRBV5-1 and TRBJ1-1; 7 nucleotides line up with TRBD1. The J segment lost 2 bases and the V segment lost 4 bases, leaving 5 bases of the junction unmatched. This CDR3 is built from 14 residues. In germline, CDR1 is SGHRS, CDR2 YFSETQ. The DNA of the CDR3 is TGCGCCAGCAGCCAAGACAGGGTAAACACTGAAGCTTTCTTT. This codes for CASSQDRVNTEAFF.

The chain is built from TRBV12-3 or TRBV12-4 and TRBJ2-7; 9 bases match TRBD1. This CDR3 has 15 residues. The junction had 6 bases not matched to a gene; V was cut back by 6 bases and J by 0 bases. The CDR3 spells CASSRTGVSSYEQYF. The CDR3 bases are TGTGCCAGCAGCAGGACAGGGGTTAGCTCCTACGAGCAGTACTTC.

This clone occurred a few times. The CDR3 region is CASSPGEGREGDSDTQYF. The DNA for the CDR3 is TGTGCCAGCAGCCCCGGCGAGGGGCGGGAGGGCGATTCAGATACGCAGTATTTT. The rearrangement uses TRBV11-2 and TRBJ2-3; the match to TRBD2 covers 9 bases. Looked up from germline, CDR1 is SGHAT and CDR2 is FQNNGV. The CDR3 totals 18 residues. V shed 5 bases and J 4 bases; nucleotides not matched to a gene: 16.

This sequence joins TRBV12-3 or TRBV12-4 and TRBJ2-3; 7 bases are a match to TRBD2. V lost 7 bases to trimming and J lost 0 bases; unmatched junction nucleotides: 10. CDR3 length: 16 residues. CDR3: CASIIPGRESTDTQYF. CDR3 DNA: TGTGCCAGCATCATCCCGGGGCGGGAGAGCACAGATACGCAGTATTTT.

The genes are TRBV11-1 and TRBJ2-1; D gene ambiguous. Trimming pared 3 bases from V and 6 bases from J, leaving 21 bases between. CDR1 is SGHAT, CDR2 FQDESV, per germline (reference sequence). The CDR3 length is 17 residues. The CDR3 coding sequence is TGTGCCAGCAGCTTTTGGCTAGATATTAAGAGTGGCAATGAGCAGTTCTTC. Encoded protein: CASSFWLDIKSGNEQFF.

This clone was counted a few times. The chain couples TRBV20-1 to TRBJ1-3; D uncertain. CDR1 and CDR2 from the germline V gene are DFQATT and SNEGSKA (reference sequence). V shed 5 bases and J shed 2 bases, with 7 bases lying between them. The CDR3 is 12 amino acids. CDR3 in amino acids: CSASLPGNTIYF. CDR3 nucleotides: TGCAGTGCTTCGCTACCTGGAAACACCATATATTTT.

The chain recombines TRBV6-5 with TRBJ2-3; TRBD2 matches 9 bases. Per the germline V gene, CDR1 is MNHEY and CDR2 is SVGAGI. The V segment lost 4 bases and the J segment 5 bases; nucleotides outside the gene matches: 10. This CDR3 contains 16 residues. The CDR3 coding sequence is TGTGCCAGCAGTTCCCAAATCATAGCGGGAGTAGATACGCAGTATTTT. It codes for CASSSQIIAGVDTQYF.

This clone was seen more than once but under ten times. The gene calls are TRBV19 and TRBJ1-3, with a weak D call TRBD1 (5 bases). CDR1 is LNHDA, CDR2 SQIVND, per germline (reference sequence). V was pared by 6 bases and J by 0 bases, with 6 bases between. The CDR3 is made up of 13 amino acids. The CDR3 DNA reads as TGTGCCAGTAGGGACAACTCTGGAAACACCATATATTTT. The encoded protein is CASRDNSGNTIYF.

The rearrangement joins TRBV6-5 to TRBJ2-2; TRBD1 matches at 8 bases. Losses at the gene ends were 7 bases for V and 8 bases for J; bases not matched to a gene: 12. The germline V gene has CDR1 MNHEY and CDR2 SVGAGI. The CDR3 has 15 residues. CDR3 nucleotides: TGTGCCAGCAAGTTGCCAGGGGGCCTCACTGGGGAGCTGTTTTTT. Its translation is CASKLPGGLTGELFF.

J is TRBJ2-7 and V is TRBV2, with TRBD1 matching over 8 bases. Trimming removed 5 bases from V and 7 bases from J; junction bases left unmatched: 16. Germline lookup yields CDR1 SNHLY and CDR2 FYNNEI. CDR3 length: 16 amino acids. Here the CDR3 reads CASSPRTGIGSSEQYF. The DNA of the CDR3 is TGTGCCAGCAGTCCAAGGACAGGGATCGGTTCGTCGGAGCAGTACTTC. Full variable domain (rest looked up from reference TRBV2 and TRBJ2-7): EPEVTQTPSHQVTQMGQEVILRCVPISNHLYFYWYRQILGQKVEFLVSFYNNEISEKSEIFDDQFSVERPDGSNFTLKIRSTKLEDSAMYFCASSPRTGIGSSEQYFGPGTRLTVT.

The rearrangement links TRBV5-6 to TRBJ1-6; D gene ambiguous. The CDR3 runs 14 residues. Trimming removed 4 bases at V and 9 bases at J, with 14 bases between. The germline V gene encodes CDR1 SGHDT and CDR2 YYEEEE. CDR3 in amino acids: CASSREEPGSPLHF. Here the CDR3 DNA reads TGTGCCAGCAGCAGGGAGGAACCGGGTTCACCCCTCCACTTT.

Many counts were recorded for this clone. The CDR3 nucleotides are TGTGCCAGCAGCCGTCGGACTAGCGGGGGCTACGAGCAGTACTTC. This gives the protein CASSRRTSGGYEQYF. The rearrangement joins TRBV6-1 to TRBJ2-7, with TRBD2 matching 13 bases. With 6 bases clipped from V and 3 bases from J, the junction kept 5 bases outside the gene matches. The CDR3 has 15 amino acids. Germline V CDR1 and CDR2: MNHNS, SASEGT.